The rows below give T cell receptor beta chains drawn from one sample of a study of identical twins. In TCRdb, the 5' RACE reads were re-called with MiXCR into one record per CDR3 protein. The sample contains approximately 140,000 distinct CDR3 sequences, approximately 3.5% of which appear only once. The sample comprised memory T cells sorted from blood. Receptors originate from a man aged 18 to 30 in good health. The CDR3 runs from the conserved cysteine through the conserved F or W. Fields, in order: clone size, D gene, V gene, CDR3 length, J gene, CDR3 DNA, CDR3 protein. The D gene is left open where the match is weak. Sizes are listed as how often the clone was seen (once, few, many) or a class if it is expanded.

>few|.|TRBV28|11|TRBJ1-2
TGTGCCAACCCAGGGGTGGGTGGCTACACCTTC
CANPGVGGYTF
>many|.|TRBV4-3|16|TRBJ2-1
TGCGCCAGCAGCCAAGCGGGCTCACTCTCCTACAATGAGCAGTTCTTC
CASSQAGSLSYNEQFF
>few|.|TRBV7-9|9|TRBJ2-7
TGTGCCAGCAGGGGGGAGCAGTACTTC
CASRGEQYF
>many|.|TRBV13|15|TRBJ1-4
TGTGCCAGCAGCGTATCGACGGGATGGGGTGAAAAACTGTTTTTT
CASSVSTGWGEKLFF
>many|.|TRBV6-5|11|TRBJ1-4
TGTGCCAGTAGGGATGATGAAAAACTGTTTTTT
CASRDDEKLFF
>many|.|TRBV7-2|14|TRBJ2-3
TGTGCCAGCAGCTTATTAGGACAGATGGATACGCAGTATTTT
CASSLLGQMDTQYF
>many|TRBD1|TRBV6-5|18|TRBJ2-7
TGTGCCAGCAGTTACCCTGATGGGACAGGGGGAAGATCCTACGAGCAGTACTTC
CASSYPDGTGGRSYEQYF
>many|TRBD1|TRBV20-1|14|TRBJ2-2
TGCAGTGCTAGAGATGGACAGGACACCGGGGAGCTGTTTTTT
CSARDGQDTGELFF
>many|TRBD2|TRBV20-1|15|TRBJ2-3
TGCAGTGCTAGAGATCTAGCGGGAGTCATAGATACGCAGTATTTT
CSARDLAGVIDTQYF
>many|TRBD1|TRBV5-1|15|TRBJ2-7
TGCGCCAGCAGCTTGGTGGGACAGGGGGTGTCCGAGCAGTACTTC
CASSLVGQGVSEQYF
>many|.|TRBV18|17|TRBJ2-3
TGTGCCAGCTCACCAGGGGTTGAGGCCTTTGGCACAGATACGCAGTATTTT
CASSPGVEAFGTDTQYF
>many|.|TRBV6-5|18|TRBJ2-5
TGTGCCAGCAGTTACCCCCTTATCTCGGGGAGCGTGGCCGAGACCCAGTACTTC
CASSYPLISGSVAETQYF
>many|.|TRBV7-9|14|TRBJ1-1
TGTGCCAGCAGCTTTAGGCCTCCGAATATTGAAGCTTTCTTT
CASSFRPPNIEAFF
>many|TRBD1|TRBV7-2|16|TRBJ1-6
TGTGCCAGCAGCGCGCAGACAGGGGTTTTGAATTCACCCCTCCACTTT
CASSAQTGVLNSPLHF
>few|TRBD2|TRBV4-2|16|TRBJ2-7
TGTGCCAGCAGCCAAGACGCTAGCGGGAGTTCGTACGAGCAGTACTTC
CASSQDASGSSYEQYF
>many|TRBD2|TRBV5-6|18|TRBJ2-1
TGTGCCAGCAGCCCCCTGCGCCCGGCGGCGGGAGGGTCATATGAGCAGTTCTTC
CASSPLRPAAGGSYEQFF
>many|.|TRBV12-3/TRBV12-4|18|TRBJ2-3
TGTGCCAGCAGCCTAAAAACCGGACTAAGAACCGTTCCAGATACGCAGTATTTT
CASSLKTGLRTVPDTQYF
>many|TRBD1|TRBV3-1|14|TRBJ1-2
TGTGCCAGCGCGTTTGGGACAGGGGGCCGAGGCTACACCTTC
CASAFGTGGRGYTF
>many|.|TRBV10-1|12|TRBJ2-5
TGCGCCAGCAGTTTGTCTCTGGAGACCCAGTACTTC
CASSLSLETQYF
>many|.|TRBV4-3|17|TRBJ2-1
TGCGCCAGCAGCCAAGATAGTGGCGCCCATCCCTACAATGAGCAGTTCTTC
CASSQDSGAHPYNEQFF
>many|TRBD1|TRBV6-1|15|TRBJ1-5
TGTGCCAGCATGAGGCAAGGGGGCGCGAATCAGCCCCAGCATTTT
CASMRQGGANQPQHF
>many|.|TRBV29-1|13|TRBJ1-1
TGCAGCGCCCAATACGTAGAGAACACTGAAGCTTTCTTT
CSAQYVENTEAFF
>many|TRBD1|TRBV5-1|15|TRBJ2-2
TGCGCCAGCAGCTTGGGCGCAGGGGGCGCGGGGGAGCTGTTTTTT
CASSLGAGGAGELFF
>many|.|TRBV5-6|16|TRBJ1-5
TGTGCCACCATCTGGGTGGGAAAGGGGGAGGGAGAGCCCCAGCATTTT
CATIWVGKGEGEPQHF
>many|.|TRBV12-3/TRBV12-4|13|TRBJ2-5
TGTGCCAGCAGTAATCCGACCCGAGAGACCCAGTACTTC
CASSNPTRETQYF
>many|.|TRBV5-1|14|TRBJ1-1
TGCGCCAGCAGCTCCTCACGGGGGGTTGGTGAAGCTTTCTTT
CASSSSRGVGEAFF
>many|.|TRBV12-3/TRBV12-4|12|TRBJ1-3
TGTGCCAGCAGTTCGGCGGGAAACACCATATATTTT
CASSSAGNTIYF